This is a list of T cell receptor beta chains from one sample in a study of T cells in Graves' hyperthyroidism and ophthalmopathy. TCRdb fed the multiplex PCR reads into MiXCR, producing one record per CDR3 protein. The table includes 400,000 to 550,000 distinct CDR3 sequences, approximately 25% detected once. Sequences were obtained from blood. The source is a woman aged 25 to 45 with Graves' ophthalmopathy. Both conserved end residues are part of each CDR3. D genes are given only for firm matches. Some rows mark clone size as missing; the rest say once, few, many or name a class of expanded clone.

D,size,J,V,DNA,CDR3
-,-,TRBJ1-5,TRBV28,TGTGCCAGCAGTTTACTCACAGGGTCCAATCAGCCCCAGCATTTT,CASSLLTGSNQPQHF
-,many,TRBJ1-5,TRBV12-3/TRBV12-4,TGTGCCAGCATCCTGGAGGGCGGCAATCAGCCCCAGCATTTT,CASILEGGNQPQHF
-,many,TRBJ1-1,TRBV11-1,TGTGCCAGCAGCCCACAATTATCTGTCATGAACACTGAAGCTTTCTTT,CASSPQLSVMNTEAFF
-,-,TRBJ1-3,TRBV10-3,TGTGCCATCAGTGAGATCCGGGGGCCTGGAAACACCATATATTTT,CAISEIRGPGNTIYF
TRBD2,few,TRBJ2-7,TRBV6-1,TGTGCCAGCAGTCCTTCGACTAGCGGCTCCTACGAGCAGTACTTC,CASSPSTSGSYEQYF
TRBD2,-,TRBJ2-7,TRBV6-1,TGTGCCAGCAGGGGAGCGGGGGACTCCTACGAGCAGTACTTC,CASRGAGDSYEQYF
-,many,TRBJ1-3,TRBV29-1,TGCAGCGTTGAGCCGACGGTCGGACTCGGAAACACCATATATTTT,CSVEPTVGLGNTIYF
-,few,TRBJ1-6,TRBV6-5,TGTGCCAGCAGTTACGATCCCACAGGGCTCTCTAATTCACCCCTCCACTTT,CASSYDPTGLSNSPLHF
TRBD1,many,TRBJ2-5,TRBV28,TGTGCCAGCAAACAGGGGGGCGGAGAGACCCAGTACTTC,CASKQGGGETQYF
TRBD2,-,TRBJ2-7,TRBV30,TGTGCCTGGAGTAGGATAGCGGGAAACTACGAGCAGTACTTC,CAWSRIAGNYEQYF
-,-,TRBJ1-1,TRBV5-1,TGCGCCAGCGGGTACAGCATGAACACTGGAGCTTTCTTT,CASGYSMNTGAFF
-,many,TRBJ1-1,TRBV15,TGTGCCACCAGCAGCGAAAGGTGGACTGAAGCTTTCTTT,CATSSERWTEAFF
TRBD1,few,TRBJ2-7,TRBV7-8,TGTGCCAGCAGCCCCACAGACAGGGGTATTGGCGAGCAGTACTTC,CASSPTDRGIGEQYF
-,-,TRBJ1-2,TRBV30,TGTGCCTGGGACCCTCCTAAGACTTATCAAGGGGATGGCTACACCTTC,CAWDPPKTYQGDGYTF
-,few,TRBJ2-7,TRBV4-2,TGTGCCAGCAGCCAAGAACGGGACTTAACCTACGAGCAGTACTTC,CASSQERDLTYEQYF
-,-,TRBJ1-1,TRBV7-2,TGTGCCAGCAGCCCCGGGGCGCGGGACACTGAAGCTTTCTTT,CASSPGARDTEAFF
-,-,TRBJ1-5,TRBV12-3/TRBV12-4,TGTGCCAGCAGTTTAGGTGGGACCCAGCATTTT,CASSLGGTQHF
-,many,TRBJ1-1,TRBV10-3,TGTGCCACCACCGGACAGACGAACACTGAAGCTTTCTTT,CATTGQTNTEAFF
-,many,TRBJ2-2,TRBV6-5,TGTGCCAGCAGTTACTCGGGTCTGGGGAACACCGGGGAGCTGTTTTTT,CASSYSGLGNTGELFF
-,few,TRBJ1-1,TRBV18,TGTGCCAGCTCACCACCTCTCTCCTCGAACACTGAAGCTTTCTTT,CASSPPLSSNTEAFF
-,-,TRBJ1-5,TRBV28,TGTGCCAGCAGCGCTCCTAACAGGGTACGCAGCAATCAGCCCCAGCATTTT,CASSAPNRVRSNQPQHF
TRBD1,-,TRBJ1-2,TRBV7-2,TGTGCCAGCAGCCGGCCGGGACAGGGGATATTTGGCTACACCTTC,CASSRPGQGIFGYTF
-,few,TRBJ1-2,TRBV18,TGTGCCAGCTCACCCTCACTCGACAGGCCCAACTATGGCTACACCTTC,CASSPSLDRPNYGYTF
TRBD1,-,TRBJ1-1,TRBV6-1,TGTGCCAGCAGGGAAAGCAGGGGGCGGACTGAAGCTTTCTTT,CASRESRGRTEAFF
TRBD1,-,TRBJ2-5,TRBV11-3,TGTGCCAGCAGCTCACCCGGGACAGGGGGCGGAGAGACCCAGTACTTC,CASSSPGTGGGETQYF
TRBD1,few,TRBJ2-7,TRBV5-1,TGCGCCAGCAGCTTGGAAGGGGGCCCCAATTACGAGCAGTACTTC,CASSLEGGPNYEQYF
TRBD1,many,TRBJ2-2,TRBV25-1,TGTGCCAGCAGTGCCGACAGGGGGCTCCCCGGGGAGCTGTTTTTT,CASSADRGLPGELFF
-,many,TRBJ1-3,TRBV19,TGTGCCAGTAGTAAACTAAACGGAAACACCATATATTTT,CASSKLNGNTIYF
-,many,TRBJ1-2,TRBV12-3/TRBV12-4,TGTGCCAGCAGTTTCTCAGGGAGGAACTATGGCTACACCTTC,CASSFSGRNYGYTF
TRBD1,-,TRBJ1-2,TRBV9,TGTGCCAGCAGCGCCATGACAGGGGACTATGGCTACACCTTC,CASSAMTGDYGYTF
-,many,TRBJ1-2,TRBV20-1,TGCAGTGCTAGAGAGCTGACAGATCCTAACTATGGCTACACCTTC,CSARELTDPNYGYTF
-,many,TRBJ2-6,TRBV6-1,TGTGCCAGCAGTGCACAGCTACTAGACTCTGGGGCCAACGTCCTGACTTTC,CASSAQLLDSGANVLTF
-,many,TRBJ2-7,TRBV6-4,TGTGCCAGCCACACATCGACAGGTCCTGACGAGCAGTACTTC,CASHTSTGPDEQYF
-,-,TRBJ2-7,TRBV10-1,TGCGCCAGCAGTGAGTCGAGGAGTAGCAGAGATGTTGGGGAGCAGTACTTC,CASSESRSSRDVGEQYF
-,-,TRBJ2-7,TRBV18,TGTGCCAGCTCACCACCCTGGGAGGATGGGCAGTACTTC,CASSPPWEDGQYF
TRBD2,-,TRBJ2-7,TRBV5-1,TGCGCCAGCGGGAGGGGCGGGAGCTCCTACGAGCAGTACTTC,CASGRGGSSYEQYF
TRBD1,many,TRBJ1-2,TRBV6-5,TGTGCCAGCAGTTCCGAATCGGGACAGGAATATGGCTACACCTTC,CASSSESGQEYGYTF
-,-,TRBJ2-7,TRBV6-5,TGTGCCAGCAGTTTTTATCGGGCCTACGAGCAGTACTTC,CASSFYRAYEQYF
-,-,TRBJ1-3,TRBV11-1,TGTGCCAGCAGCTTAGAGTTCGCAGGGACTGGAAACACCATATATTTT,CASSLEFAGTGNTIYF
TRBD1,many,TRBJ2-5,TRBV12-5,TGTGCTAGGGATTCGACAGGGGGGGAGACCCAGTACTTC,CARDSTGGETQYF
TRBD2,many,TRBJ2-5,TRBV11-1,TGTGCCAGCAGCTCCCCAGGGACTAGCGGGGTAAAGAGAAAGACCCAGTACTTC,CASSSPGTSGVKRKTQYF
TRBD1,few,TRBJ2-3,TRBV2,TGTGCCAGCAATCGTGGAACAGGGGGCTGGACAGATACGCAGTATTTT,CASNRGTGGWTDTQYF
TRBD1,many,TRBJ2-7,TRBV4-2,TGTGCCAGCAGCCAAGAGGACAGGGGCTCCTACGAGCAGTACTTC,CASSQEDRGSYEQYF
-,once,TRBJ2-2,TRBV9,TGTGCCAGCAGCGAAGCCTACGGGTCGAACACCGGGGAGCTGTTTTTT,CASSEAYGSNTGELFF
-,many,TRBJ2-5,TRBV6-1,TGTGCCAGCACCCAATCAGAGACCCAGTACTTC,CASTQSETQYF
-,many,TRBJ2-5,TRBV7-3,TGTGCCAGCAGCACCATGGGGATTGGGACCCAGTACTTC,CASSTMGIGTQYF
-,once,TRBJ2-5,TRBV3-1,TGTGCCAGCAGCCGAGCAACAGGAGGGGAGACCCAGTACTTC,CASSRATGGETQYF
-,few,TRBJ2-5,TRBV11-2,TGTGCCAGCAGCTTATCTACAGGGCGTCAAGAGACCCAGTACTTC,CASSLSTGRQETQYF
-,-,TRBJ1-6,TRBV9,TGTGCCAGCAGCCCCACGACAGGCCGCTCACCCCTCCACTTT,CASSPTTGRSPLHF
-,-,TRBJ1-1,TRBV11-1,TGTGCCAGCAGTTACTCGGCACCGGTGAACACTGAAGCTTTCTTT,CASSYSAPVNTEAFF
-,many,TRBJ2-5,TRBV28,TGTGCCAGCAGTTCATCAAACAGGGACTACCACGAGACCCAGTACTTC,CASSSSNRDYHETQYF
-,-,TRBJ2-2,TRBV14,TGTGCCAGCAGCGCCCAAGGGGAGCTGTTTTTT,CASSAQGELFF
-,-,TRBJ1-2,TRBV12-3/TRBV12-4,TGTGCCAGCAGTAGGGGCCTCCCCTGGAATGGCTACACCTTC,CASSRGLPWNGYTF
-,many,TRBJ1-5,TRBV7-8,TGTGCCAGCAGCTTAGGTACATTTAACCAGCCCCAGCATTTT,CASSLGTFNQPQHF
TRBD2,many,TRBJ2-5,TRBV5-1,TGCGCCAGCAGCTCCGGACTAGCGGGGGCAGAGACCCAGTACTTC,CASSSGLAGAETQYF
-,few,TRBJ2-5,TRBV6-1,TGTGCCAGCAGTGGATCGTCCGGCGGGACCCAGTACTTC,CASSGSSGGTQYF
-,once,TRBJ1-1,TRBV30,TGTGCCTGGAGACCAACTACACTGAACACTGAAGCTTTCTTT,CAWRPTTLNTEAFF
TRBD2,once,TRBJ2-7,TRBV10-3,TGTGCCATCAGTGAGTCAGGACTAGCGGGAGGGGTCGAGCAGTACTTC,CAISESGLAGGVEQYF
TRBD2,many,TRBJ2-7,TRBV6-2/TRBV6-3,TGTGCCAGCAGTTCTCAGCGGGGATTCTACGAGCAGTACTTC,CASSSQRGFYEQYF